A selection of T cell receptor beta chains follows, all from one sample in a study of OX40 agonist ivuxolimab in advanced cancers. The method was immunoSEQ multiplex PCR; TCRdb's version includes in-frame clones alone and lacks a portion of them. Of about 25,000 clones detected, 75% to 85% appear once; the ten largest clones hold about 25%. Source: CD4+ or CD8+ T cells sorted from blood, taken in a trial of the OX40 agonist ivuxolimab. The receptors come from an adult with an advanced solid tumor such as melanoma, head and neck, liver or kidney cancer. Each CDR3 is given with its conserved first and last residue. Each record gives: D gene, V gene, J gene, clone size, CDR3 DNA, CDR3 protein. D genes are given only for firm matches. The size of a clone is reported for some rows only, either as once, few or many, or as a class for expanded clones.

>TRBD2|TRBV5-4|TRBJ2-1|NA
TGTGCCAGCAGCTCGAAGCGGGAAAGATACAATGAGCAGTTCTTC
CASSSKRERYNEQFF
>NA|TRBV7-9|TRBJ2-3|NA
TGTGCCAGCAGCTTTGCGGGGCCTAGCACAGATACGCAGTATTTT
CASSFAGPSTDTQYF
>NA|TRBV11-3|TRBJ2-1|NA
TGTGCCAGCAGCCGGTACGTAAACAATGAGCAGTTCTTC
CASSRYVNNEQFF
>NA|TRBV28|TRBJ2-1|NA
TGTGCCAGCAGCTACCTGACCGAGGGGGTGAGTGAGCAGTTCTTC
CASSYLTEGVSEQFF
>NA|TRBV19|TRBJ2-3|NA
TGTGCCAGTAGTATACGAAGGCGAGACCGCACAGATACGCAGTATTTT
CASSIRRRDRTDTQYF
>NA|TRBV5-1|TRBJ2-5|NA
TGCGCCAGCAGCTTGGGAGGGAGTAGCGGCGAGACCCAGTACTTC
CASSLGGSSGETQYF
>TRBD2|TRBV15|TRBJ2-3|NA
TGTGCCACCAGCACAAGCAGGGAGGGGATCACAGATACGCAGTATTTT
CATSTSREGITDTQYF
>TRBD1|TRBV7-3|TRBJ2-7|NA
TGTGCCAGCAGCTTCGGACAGGGAGGCTCCTACGAGCAGTACTTC
CASSFGQGGSYEQYF
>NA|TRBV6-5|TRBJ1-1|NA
TGTGCCAGCAGTTACGGGGGTAACACTGAAGCTTTCTTT
CASSYGGNTEAFF
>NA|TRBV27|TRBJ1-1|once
TGTGCCAGCAGTTTAGCCCCCCGGAACACTGAAGCTTTCTTT
CASSLAPRNTEAFF
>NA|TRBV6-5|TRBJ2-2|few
TGTGCCAGCAGTCTGGGTAGCTCTCCCGGGGAGCTGTTTTTT
CASSLGSSPGELFF
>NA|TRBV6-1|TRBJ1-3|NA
TGTGCCAGCTCACGGGACCCATCCTCTGGAAACACCATATATTTT
CASSRDPSSGNTIYF
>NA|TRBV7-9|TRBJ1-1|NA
TGTGCCAGCAGCCCCTGGGGGGGTAAAGACACTGAAGCTTTCTTT
CASSPWGGKDTEAFF
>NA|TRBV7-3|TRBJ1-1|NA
TGTGCCAGCAGCTTCGGGGGCCACACTGAAGCTTTCTTT
CASSFGGHTEAFF
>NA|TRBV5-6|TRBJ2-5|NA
TGTGCCAGCAGCTTGTCCCGGGGTTATCAAGAGACCCAGTACTTC
CASSLSRGYQETQYF
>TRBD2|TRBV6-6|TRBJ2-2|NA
TGTGCCAGCAGTTGGCTAGCGGGCACAACCGGGGAGCTGTTTTTT
CASSWLAGTTGELFF
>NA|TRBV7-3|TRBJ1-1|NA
TGTGCCAGCAGCTGGGACGGATTGAGCAACACTGAAGCTTTCTTT
CASSWDGLSNTEAFF
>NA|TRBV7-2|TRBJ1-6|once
TGTGCCAGTACTCTCCCCTCCTCACCCCTCCACTTT
CASTLPSSPLHF
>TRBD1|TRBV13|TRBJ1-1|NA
TGTGCCAGCAGTTATAGGGGGCGAGGTGAAGCTTTCTTT
CASSYRGRGEAFF
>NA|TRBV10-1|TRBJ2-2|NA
TGCGCCAGCAGTGACGGGCCTGGGCCGAACACCGGGGAGCTGTTTTTT
CASSDGPGPNTGELFF
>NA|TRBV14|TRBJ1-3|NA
TGTGCCAGCAGCCAAGTTATATCTGGAAACACCATATATTTT
CASSQVISGNTIYF
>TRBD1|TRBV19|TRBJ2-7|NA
TGTGCCACCCGGACAGGTGGCTCCTACGAGCAGTACTTC
CATRTGGSYEQYF
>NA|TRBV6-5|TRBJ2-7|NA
TGTGCCAGCAGCCCCGACCCTTTTTACGAGCAGTACTTC
CASSPDPFYEQYF
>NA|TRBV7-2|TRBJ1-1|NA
TGTGCCAGCAGCCCCGGCGGGGGCCCTGGGGAAAACACTGAAGCTTTCTTT
CASSPGGGPGENTEAFF
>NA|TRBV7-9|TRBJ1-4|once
TGTGCCAGCACCCCAGTGGGGGGTAATGAAAAACTGTTTTTT
CASTPVGGNEKLFF
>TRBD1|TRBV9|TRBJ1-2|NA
TGTGCCAGCAGCGTACCTTCCCTGGGGGGTGACAGGGCCGGGAGTGGCTACACCTTC
CASSVPSLGGDRAGSGYTF
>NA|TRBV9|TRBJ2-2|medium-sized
TGTGCCAGCAGCGTAGAGTACAGGGTCGGGGAGCTGTTTTTT
CASSVEYRVGELFF
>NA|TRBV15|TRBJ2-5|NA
TGTGCCACCAGCAGAGCCGGGATCTTACTTAACTTGGGGGAGACCCAGTACTTC
CATSRAGILLNLGETQYF
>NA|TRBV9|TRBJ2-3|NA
TGTGCCAGCAGCGGAAAGGCAGATACGCAGTATTTT
CASSGKADTQYF
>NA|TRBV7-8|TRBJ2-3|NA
TGTGCCAGCAGCCCCTCAATTGATACGCAGTATTTT
CASSPSIDTQYF
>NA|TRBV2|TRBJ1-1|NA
TGTGCCAGCAGTGAATGGCAGGGGCGGACTGAAGCTTTCTTT
CASSEWQGRTEAFF
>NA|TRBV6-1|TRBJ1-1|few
TGTGCCAGCAGCCTCGAGGGGGAGAACACTGAAGCTTTCTTT
CASSLEGENTEAFF
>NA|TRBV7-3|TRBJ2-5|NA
TGTGCCAGCAGCCCGCATGGTAGCGACCAAGAGACCCAGTACTTC
CASSPHGSDQETQYF
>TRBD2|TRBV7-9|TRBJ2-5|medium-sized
TGTGCCAGCAGCTCCACTAGCGGGGGGCGCCAAGAGACCCAGTACTTC
CASSSTSGGRQETQYF
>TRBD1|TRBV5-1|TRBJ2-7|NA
TGCGCCAGCAGCTTGGGGACAGGGCCGGGTCCGTACTTC
CASSLGTGPGPYF